This T cell receptor beta chain was documented in a study of blood T cell repertoires in COVID-19. Overall study: Italy, Spain and the United States were the sources of the convalescent and acute COVID-19 samples.

The V gene lost 3 bases and the J gene lost 4 bases, with 12 bases spanning the gap. Germline V gives CDR1 ENHRY, CDR2 SYGVKD. This CDR3 is built from 14 residues. Sequencing used immunoSEQ multiplex PCR; TCRdb keeps in-frame clones, though not all of them. In the table there are some 180,000 clones, approximately 85% of which are singletons. This rearrangement joins TRBV10-3 to TRBJ1-1; D is perhaps TRBD1 (6 bases). This TCR derives from a man between 35 and 55 years old who had recovered from COVID-19. The source material was PBMCs or T cells enriched from blood (not recorded which). The CDR3 DNA reads TGTGCCATCAGTGACATGGGACACGGCACTGAAGCTTTCTTT. It yields the protein CAISDMGHGTEAFF.